These 6 T cell receptor beta chains share one sample of origin, sequenced in a study of T cell repertoires in cytomegalovirus infection. TCRdb redid the calling of the reads with MiXCR, one entry per CDR3 protein. There are approximately 250,000 distinct CDR3 sequences in the sample; approximately 9.2% occur only once, and more than 13% lies in the top ten. The sequenced sample consisted of PBMCs. All receptors derive from a human donor in good health (CMV status not recorded). Some clones in this sample may be carry-over from other donors' samples.

This clonotype was counted many times. This chain links TRBV18 with TRBJ2-7; D call uncertain. Germline loops: CDR1 KGHSH, CDR2 LQKENI. V shed 4 bases and J shed 4 bases, with 5 bases lying between them. The CDR3 spans 11 residues. The CDR3 DNA is TGTGCCAGCTCACAAGAATACGAGCAGTACTTC. Protein sequence: CASSQEYEQYF.

This clonotype was seen only a few times. CDR3 nucleotides: TGTGCCAGCAGCCGTAGCGGGAACCGCTTGGAGGAGCAGTACTTC. This sequence encodes CASSRSGNRLEEQYF. The V and J genes are TRBV7-2 and TRBJ2-7; TRBD2 matches at 8 bases. CDR3 size: 15 residues. V dropped 5 bases and J dropped 7; count of bases not matched to a gene: 13. Germline CDR1 and CDR2: SGHTA and FQGNSA.

This clonotype was counted many times. The chain joins TRBV20-1 to TRBJ2-5; TRBD1 aligns across 8 bases. The J segment lost 4 bases and the V segment lost 6 bases, leaving 10 bases of the junction unmatched. Looked up from germline, CDR1 is DFQATT and CDR2 is SNEGSKA (reference sequence). This CDR3 spans 14 amino acids. Here the CDR3 reads CSASLTGGGETQYF. The DNA of the CDR3 is TGCAGTGCCTCCCTCACAGGGGGAGGAGAGACCCAGTACTTC.

The chain links TRBV18 to TRBJ1-5; D remains unclear. The length of the CDR3 is 14 residues. The V and J ends lost 5 bases and 7 bases respectively, with 15 bases between them. Germline loops: CDR1 KGHSH, CDR2 LQKENI. The CDR3 reads CASSNQRAGQPQHF. The DNA of the CDR3 is TGTGCCAGCTCAAACCAAAGGGCGGGCCAGCCCCAGCATTTT.

The chain has TRBV18 and TRBJ2-7; 8 bases fit TRBD1. V shed 10 bases and J 0 bases; nucleotides not matched to a gene: 8. The germline gives CDR1 KGHSH, CDR2 LQKENI. The CDR3 is 14 amino acids. CDR3 nucleotides: TGTGCCACGAGCCAGGGGGCAAACTCCTACGAGCAGTACTTC. It translates to CATSQGANSYEQYF.

This clonotype was recorded many times. This chain uses TRBV7-9 with TRBJ1-2; no firm D call. V was cut by 2 bases and J by 8 bases, with 9 bases left in between. Germline CDR1 SEHNR, CDR2 FQNEAQ (reference sequence). The CDR3 contains 12 residues. CDR3 residues: CASSLFGSGYTF. Here the CDR3 DNA reads TGTGCCAGCAGCTTATTTGGGAGCGGCTACACCTTC.